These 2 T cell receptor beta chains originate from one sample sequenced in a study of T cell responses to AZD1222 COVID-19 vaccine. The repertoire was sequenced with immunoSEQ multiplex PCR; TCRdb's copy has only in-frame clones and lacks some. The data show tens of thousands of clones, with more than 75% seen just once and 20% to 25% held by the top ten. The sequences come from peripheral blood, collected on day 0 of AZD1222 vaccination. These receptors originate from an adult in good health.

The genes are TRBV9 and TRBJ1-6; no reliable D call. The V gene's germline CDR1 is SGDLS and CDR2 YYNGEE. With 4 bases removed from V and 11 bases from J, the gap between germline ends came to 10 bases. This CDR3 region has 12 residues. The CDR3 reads CASSPSSTPLHF. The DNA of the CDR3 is TGTGCCAGCAGCCCCTCATCAACACCCCTCCACTTT.

CDR3 DNA sequence: TGCGCCAGCAGCACGGGGGGCGCAGGTCAGCCCCAGCATTTT. This translates into CASSTGGAGQPQHF. The chain couples TRBV4-1 to TRBJ1-5, with D perhaps TRBD1 (6 bases). Germline CDR1 MGHRA, CDR2 YSYEKL. The V and J ends lost 5 bases and 6 bases respectively, with 14 bases between them. CDR3 length equals 14 residues.